This record concerns one T cell receptor (beta chain) sequence. What it binds is unknown. Heparinised blood was drawn once per donor, averaging around 120 mL. The data originate from a study of beta chain features in type 1 diabetes. Whole-study context: Age and gender were similar between patients and healthy donors, as were cell yields. Study results and limitations: The study found moderately but significantly shorter TCRB CDR3s in all four CD4+ subsets of Type 1 diabetes patients. Sequencing the cDNA could make cells with high TCR expression show up more than they should. In the patient group, naive, central memory and Treg TCRB repertoires seemed more alike than in the healthy donor group.

The CDR3 covers 18 residues. Per the germline V gene, CDR1 is LNHDA and CDR2 is SQIVND (reference sequence). The V gene end was trimmed by 2 bases and the J gene end by 0 bases; junction bases not matched to a gene: 7. Expressed TCRB transcripts were sequenced, since all the RNA that had been isolated was reverse transcribed. Assay: immunoSEQ multiplex PCR; the TCRdb copy retains only in-frame clones and omits some. The table has approximately 250,000 clones, 9.5% to 13% seen once. Specimen: naive CD4+ T cells from blood. This chain links TRBV19 with TRBJ2-3, with 11 bases identical to TRBD2. The sequence was obtained from a man aged 30-40 years with type 1 diabetes. CDR3 sequence: CASSILAGGLPSTDTQYF. The CDR3 DNA sequence: TGTGCCAGTAGTATACTAGCGGGGGGACTCCCTAGCACAGATACGCAGTATTTT. Drawing the rest from reference TRBV19 and TRBJ2-3, the complete variable domain is DGGITQSPKYLFRKEGQNVTLSCEQNLNHDAMYWYRQDPGQGLRLIYYSQIVNDFQKGDIAEGYSVSREKKESFPLTVTSAQKNPTAFYLCASSILAGGLPSTDTQYFGPGTRLTVL.